The TCR beta chain under discussion was sequenced for a study of blood T cell repertoires in COVID-19. Study details: Researchers got acute and convalescent COVID-19 samples from the United States, Italy and Spain. T cells, B-cell-depleted T cells, or PBMCs supplied cDNA or gDNA.

Produced via immunoSEQ multiplex PCR; TCRdb's table is partial and in-frame only. The sample has a few hundred thousand clones; roughly 84% are singletons. The CDR3 length is 15 residues. Trimming cost V 2 bases and J 4 bases; bases outside gene matches: 4. Looked up from germline, CDR1 is KGHSH and CDR2 is LQKENI. The clonotype comes from a human donor in a cohort sampled during active COVID-19. The V and J genes are TRBV18 and TRBJ2-1, with 8 bases identical to TRBD2. The sample consisted of peripheral blood. The CDR3 loop reads CASSPSGGAYNEQFF. The CDR3 nucleotides read TGTGCCAGCTCACCATCCGGGGGGGCTTACAATGAGCAGTTCTTC.